This TCR beta chain is from a study of shared clonotypes between healthy human individuals. CD45RO-negative cells were positively selected for CCR7, leaving out terminally differentiated effector memory CD45RA+ cells. With 1 base removed from V and 5 bases from J, the gap between germline ends came to 15 bases. Germline V gives CDR1 LNHDA, CDR2 SQIVND (reference sequence). The CDR3 sequence is 15 residues long. Sequenced by immunoSEQ multiplex PCR; TCRdb stores in-frame clones only, minus some. This table holds fewer than 800,000 clones, around 92% found once. The sequence came from a man aged 30 to 45 in good health. V usage is TRBV19 and J usage is TRBJ2-7, with D unclear. Sequencing input: naive CD8+ T cells sorted from blood. CDR3 DNA sequence: TGTGCCAGTAGTATAGCTGGGTCCCCTTCGGACGAGCAGTACTTC. It specifies CASSIAGSPSDEQYF.